Only a few counts were recorded for the clone carrying this T cell receptor beta chain. This record comes from a study of regulatory T cells in long-lasting Graves disease. Time point reported: newly diagnosed GD, antithyroid drugs for less than 3 months. Construction of the TCR library relied on RNA isolated from PBMCs. Construction of the TCR beta libraries employed iRepertoire HTBI primers in conjunction with Arm-PCR of CDR3 regions. TCRdb processed the multiplex PCR reads anew with MiXCR; each CDR3 protein has one entry. The sample consists of around 500,000 distinct CDR3 sequences, roughly a sixth of them appearing once. V lost 1 base and J lost 4; bases outside the gene matches: 8. The CDR3 covers 15 residues. Germline V gives CDR1 SQVTM, CDR2 ANQGSEA. These records were also assigned to another study, of T cells in Graves' hyperthyroidism and ophthalmopathy.

Sequenced material: peripheral blood mononuclear cells (PBMCs), taken at new diagnosis, from a patient treated with antithyroid drugs. This TCR was sampled from a woman aged 40-65 years with Graves disease. V is TRBV29-1 and J is TRBJ1-2, with 8 bases identical to TRBD1. The CDR3 protein is CSVEGTGGQSYGYTF. CDR3 DNA sequence: TGCAGCGTTGAAGGAACAGGGGGGCAATCCTATGGCTACACCTTC.